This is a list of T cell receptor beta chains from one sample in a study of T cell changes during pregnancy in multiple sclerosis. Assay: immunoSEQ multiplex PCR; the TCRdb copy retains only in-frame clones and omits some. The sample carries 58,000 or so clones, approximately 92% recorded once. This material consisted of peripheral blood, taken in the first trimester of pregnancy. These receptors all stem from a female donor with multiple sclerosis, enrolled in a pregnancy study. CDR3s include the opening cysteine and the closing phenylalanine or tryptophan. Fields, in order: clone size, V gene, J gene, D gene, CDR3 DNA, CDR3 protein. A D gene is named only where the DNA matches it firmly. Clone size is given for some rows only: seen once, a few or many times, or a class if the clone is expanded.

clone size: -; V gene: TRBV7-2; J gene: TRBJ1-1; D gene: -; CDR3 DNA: TGTGCCAGCAGCTCCGGGACACCTGAAGCTTTCTTT; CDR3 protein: CASSSGTPEAFF
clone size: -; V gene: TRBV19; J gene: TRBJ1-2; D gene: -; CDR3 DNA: TGTGCCAGTAGTATAGATCTCCAAACCAGGGGTGGCTACACCTTC; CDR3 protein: CASSIDLQTRGGYTF
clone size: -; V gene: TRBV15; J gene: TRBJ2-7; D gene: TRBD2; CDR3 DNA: TGTGCCACCAGCAGAGCCCGGACTAGCGGGAGATACGAGCAGTACTTC; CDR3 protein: CATSRARTSGRYEQYF
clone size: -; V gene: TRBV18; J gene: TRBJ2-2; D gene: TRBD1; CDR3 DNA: TGTGCCAGCTCACAACGGACAGGAAACACCGGGGAGCTGTTTTTT; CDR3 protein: CASSQRTGNTGELFF
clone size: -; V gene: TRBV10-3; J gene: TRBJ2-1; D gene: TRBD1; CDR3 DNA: TGTGCCATCAAGGGACAGGGGAATAATGAGCAGTTCTTC; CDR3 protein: CAIKGQGNNEQFF
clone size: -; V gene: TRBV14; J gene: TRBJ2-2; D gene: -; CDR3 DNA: TGTGCCAGCAGCCGGCAGGGATTCGAGCTGTTTTTT; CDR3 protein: CASSRQGFELFF
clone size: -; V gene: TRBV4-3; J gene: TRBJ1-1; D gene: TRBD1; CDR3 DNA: TGCGCCAGCAGCCTCGGGACAGGGAGCGCTTTCTTT; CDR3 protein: CASSLGTGSAFF
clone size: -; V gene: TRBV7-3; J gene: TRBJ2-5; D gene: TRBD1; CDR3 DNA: TGTGCCAGCAGCACCCCGGGATACAGGGGGCGCCGGGAGACCCAGTACTTC; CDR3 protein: CASSTPGYRGRRETQYF
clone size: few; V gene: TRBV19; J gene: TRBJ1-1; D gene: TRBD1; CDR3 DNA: TGTGCCAGTAGTTTGCGGACAGGTTACACTGAAGCTTTCTTT; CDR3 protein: CASSLRTGYTEAFF
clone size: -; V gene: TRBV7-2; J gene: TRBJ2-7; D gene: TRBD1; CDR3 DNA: TGTGCCAGCAGCAAGGACAGGGGCTACGAGCAGTACTTC; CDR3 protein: CASSKDRGYEQYF
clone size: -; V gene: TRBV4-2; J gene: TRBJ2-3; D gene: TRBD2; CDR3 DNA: TGTGCCAGCAGCCAGCCCACTAGCGGGAGTGGCGCAGATACGCAGTATTTT; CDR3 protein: CASSQPTSGSGADTQYF
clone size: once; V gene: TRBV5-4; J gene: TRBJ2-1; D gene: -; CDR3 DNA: TGTGCCAGCAGCTTGGTGCCAGTCCATGAGCAGTTCTTC; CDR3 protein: CASSLVPVHEQFF
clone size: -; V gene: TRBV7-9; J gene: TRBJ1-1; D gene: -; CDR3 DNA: TGTGCCAGCAGCGGGTACAGGGAGAACACTGAAGCTTTCTTT; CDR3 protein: CASSGYRENTEAFF
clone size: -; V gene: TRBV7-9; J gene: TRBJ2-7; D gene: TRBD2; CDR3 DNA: TGTGCCAGCAGCTTAGTGACTAGCGGGATTCCCTACGAGCAGTACTTC; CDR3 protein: CASSLVTSGIPYEQYF
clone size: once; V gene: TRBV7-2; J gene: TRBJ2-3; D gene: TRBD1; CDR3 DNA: TGTGCCAGCCGGGACAGGAGGCCAGATACGCAGTATTTT; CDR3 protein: CASRDRRPDTQYF
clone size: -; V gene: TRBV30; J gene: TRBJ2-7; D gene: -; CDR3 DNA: TGTGCCTCGAGACCTAGCGTCTCCTACGAGCAGTACTTC; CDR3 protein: CASRPSVSYEQYF
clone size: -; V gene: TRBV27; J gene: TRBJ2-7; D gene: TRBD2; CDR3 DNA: TGTGCCAGCAGTGACCGCGGGAGGGCCGCCTACGAGCAGTACTTC; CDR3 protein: CASSDRGRAAYEQYF
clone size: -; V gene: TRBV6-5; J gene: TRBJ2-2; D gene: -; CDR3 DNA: TGTGCCAGCAGTTACGGCAGGGGCGTCGGGGAGCTGTTTTTT; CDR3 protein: CASSYGRGVGELFF
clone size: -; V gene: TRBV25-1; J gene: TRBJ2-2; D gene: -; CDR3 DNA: TGTGCCAGCAGTGAGGGCGAAGCCGGGGAGCTGTTTTTT; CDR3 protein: CASSEGEAGELFF
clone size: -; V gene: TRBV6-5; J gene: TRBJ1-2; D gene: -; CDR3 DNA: TGTGCCAGCGCACCGGGGGGAGGGAACTATGGCTACACCTTC; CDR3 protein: CASAPGGGNYGYTF
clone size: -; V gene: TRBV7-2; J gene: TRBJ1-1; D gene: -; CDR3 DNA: TGTGCCAGCAGCTTAGAAGGGGGGAACACTGAAGCTTTCTTT; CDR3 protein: CASSLEGGNTEAFF
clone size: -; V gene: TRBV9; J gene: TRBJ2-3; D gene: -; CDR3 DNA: TGTGCCAGCAGCCCCCCACGGTTTACAGATACGCAGTATTTT; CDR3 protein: CASSPPRFTDTQYF
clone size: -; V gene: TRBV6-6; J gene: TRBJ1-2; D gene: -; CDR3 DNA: TGTGCCAGCAGTTACTCCACGGGGGTAGACTATGGCTACACCTTC; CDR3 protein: CASSYSTGVDYGYTF
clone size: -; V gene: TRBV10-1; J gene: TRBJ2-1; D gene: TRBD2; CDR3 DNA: TGCGCCAGCAGTGAAGGGGGCAAACTAGCGGGAGAAGCCGATGAGCAGTTCTTC; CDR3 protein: CASSEGGKLAGEADEQFF
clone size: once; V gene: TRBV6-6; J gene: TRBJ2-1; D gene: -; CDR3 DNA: TGTGCCAGCAGTTACTCGAGTAGCAATGAGCAGTTCTTC; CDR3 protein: CASSYSSSNEQFF
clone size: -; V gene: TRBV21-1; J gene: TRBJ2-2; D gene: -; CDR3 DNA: TGTGCCAGCAGCAAACCGAGAAGGGGTTCGACCGGGGAGCTGTTTTTT; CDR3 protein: CASSKPRRGSTGELFF
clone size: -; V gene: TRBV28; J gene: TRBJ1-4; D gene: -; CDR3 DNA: TGTGCCAGCAGTATCCTCGGGGGGACTAATGAAAAACTGTTTTTT; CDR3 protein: CASSILGGTNEKLFF
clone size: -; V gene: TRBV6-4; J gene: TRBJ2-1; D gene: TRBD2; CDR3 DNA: TGTGCCAGCAGTGGGGAGACTAGCGGGACGAATGAGCAGTTCTTC; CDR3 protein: CASSGETSGTNEQFF
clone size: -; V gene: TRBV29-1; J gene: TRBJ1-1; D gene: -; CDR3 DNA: TGCAGCGTTGATTTTGGCAGGGAAGAGACTGAAGCTTTCTTT; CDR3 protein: CSVDFGREETEAFF
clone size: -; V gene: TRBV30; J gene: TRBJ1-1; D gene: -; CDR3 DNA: TGTGCCTGGAGTGTAAGTCTGCGCGGGGTGCCCACTGAAGCTTTCTTT; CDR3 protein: CAWSVSLRGVPTEAFF
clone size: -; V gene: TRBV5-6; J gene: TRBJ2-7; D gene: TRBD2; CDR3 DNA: TGTGCCAGCAGCCTAGCGGGAGGAGGCTTGGACGAGCAGTACTTC; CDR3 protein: CASSLAGGGLDEQYF
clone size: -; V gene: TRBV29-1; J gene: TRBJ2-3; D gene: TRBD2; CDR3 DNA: TGCAGCGTTTCGACTAGCGGGACAAGGTATTTT; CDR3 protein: CSVSTSGTRYF
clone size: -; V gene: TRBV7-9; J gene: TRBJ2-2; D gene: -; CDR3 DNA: TGTGCCAGCAGCTTAGTCGCAGGGAAGACCGGGGAGCTGTTTTTT; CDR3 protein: CASSLVAGKTGELFF
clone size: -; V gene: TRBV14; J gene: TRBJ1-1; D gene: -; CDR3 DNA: TGTGCCAGCAGCCAAGGACAGAACACTGAAGCTTTCTTT; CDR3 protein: CASSQGQNTEAFF
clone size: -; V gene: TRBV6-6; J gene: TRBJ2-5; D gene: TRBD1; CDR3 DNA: TGTGCCAGCAGCCTTGGGACAGCCATAGAGACCCAGTACTTC; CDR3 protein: CASSLGTAIETQYF
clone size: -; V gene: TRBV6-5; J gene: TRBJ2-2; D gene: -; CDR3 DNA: TGTGCCAGCACGAAGGCGATTGAGGCCGGGGAGCTGTTTTTT; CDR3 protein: CASTKAIEAGELFF
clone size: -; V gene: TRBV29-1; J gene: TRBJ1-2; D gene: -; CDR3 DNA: TGCAGCGTTGTGGCAGAATCGGAGGACTATGGCTACACCTTC; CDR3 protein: CSVVAESEDYGYTF
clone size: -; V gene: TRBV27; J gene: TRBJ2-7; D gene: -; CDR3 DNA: TGTGCCAGCAGTTTACGACAGGTGGGAACGTACGAGCAGTACTTC; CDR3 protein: CASSLRQVGTYEQYF
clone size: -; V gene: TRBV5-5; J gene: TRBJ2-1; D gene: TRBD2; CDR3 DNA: TGTGCCAGCAGCAGGACTAGCTCCTACAATGAGCAGTTCTTC; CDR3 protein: CASSRTSSYNEQFF
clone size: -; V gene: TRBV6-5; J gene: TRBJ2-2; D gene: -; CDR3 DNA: TGTGCCAGCAGTTACGGGACAACTAACACCGGGGAGCTGTTTTTT; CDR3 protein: CASSYGTTNTGELFF
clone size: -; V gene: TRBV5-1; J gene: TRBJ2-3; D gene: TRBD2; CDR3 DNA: TGCGCCAGCAGCACCTTAGCGGGCGCAGATACGCAGTATTTT; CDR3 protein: CASSTLAGADTQYF
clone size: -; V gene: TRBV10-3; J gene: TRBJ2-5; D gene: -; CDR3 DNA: TGTGCCATCAGTGAGTCAACTTCTACCCCGGGGGAGACCCAGTACTTC; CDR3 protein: CAISESTSTPGETQYF
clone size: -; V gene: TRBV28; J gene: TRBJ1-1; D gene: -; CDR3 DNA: TGTGCCAGTCTTTCGGGACAGAACACTGAAGCTTTCTTT; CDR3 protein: CASLSGQNTEAFF
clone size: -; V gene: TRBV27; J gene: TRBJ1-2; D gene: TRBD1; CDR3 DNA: TGTGCCAGCAGCCCTAGGAACCCGACAGGGGGCGACTATGGCTACACCTTC; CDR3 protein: CASSPRNPTGGDYGYTF
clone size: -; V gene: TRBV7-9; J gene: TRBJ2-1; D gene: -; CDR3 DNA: TGTGCCAGCAGCTTACCGGGAGTGGTTAACAATGAGCAGTTCTTC; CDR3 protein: CASSLPGVVNNEQFF
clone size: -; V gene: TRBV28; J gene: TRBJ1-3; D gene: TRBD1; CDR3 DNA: TGTGCCAGCAGTTCGGGACAGGGGATCCCTGCCGTGGGAAACACCATATATTTT; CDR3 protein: CASSSGQGIPAVGNTIYF
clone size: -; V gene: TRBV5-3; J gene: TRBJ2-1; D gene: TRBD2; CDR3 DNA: TGTGCCAGAAGCTCCTTACTATCCAGCGGGAGCAATGAGCAGTTCTTC; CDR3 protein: CARSSLLSSGSNEQFF
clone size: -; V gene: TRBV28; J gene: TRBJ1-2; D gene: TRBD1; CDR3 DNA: TGTGCCAGCACCTCGGGACAGGGGATCTACACCTTC; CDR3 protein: CASTSGQGIYTF
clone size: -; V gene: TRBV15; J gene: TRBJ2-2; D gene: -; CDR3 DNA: TGTGCCACCAGCAGAGATCTTTCGGTGATAAAGAACACCGGGGAGCTGTTTTTT; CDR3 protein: CATSRDLSVIKNTGELFF
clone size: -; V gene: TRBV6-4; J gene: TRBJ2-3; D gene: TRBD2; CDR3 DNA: TGTGCCAGCAGTAAAGCGGGGAGCACAGATACGCAGTATTTT; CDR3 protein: CASSKAGSTDTQYF
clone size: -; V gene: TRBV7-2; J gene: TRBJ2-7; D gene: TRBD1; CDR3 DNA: TGTGCCAGCAGCTCCCGACAGGGGGTGTACGAGCAGTACTTC; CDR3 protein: CASSSRQGVYEQYF
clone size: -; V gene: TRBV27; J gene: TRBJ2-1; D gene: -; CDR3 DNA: TGTGCCAGCAGTTTCCCGGGACTGTCCTACAATGAGCAGTTCTTC; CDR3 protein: CASSFPGLSYNEQFF
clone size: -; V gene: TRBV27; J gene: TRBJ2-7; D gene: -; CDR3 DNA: TGTGCCAGCAGTCCCATAAGTAGCGTCCTTACACTTTCCTACGAGCAGTACTTC; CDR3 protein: CASSPISSVLTLSYEQYF
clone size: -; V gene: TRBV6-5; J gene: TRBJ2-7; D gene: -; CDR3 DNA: TGTGCCAGCAGTTACTCTAGACAGAGCGAGCAGTACTTC; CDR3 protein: CASSYSRQSEQYF
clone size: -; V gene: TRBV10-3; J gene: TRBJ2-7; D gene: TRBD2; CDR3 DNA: TGTGCCATCAGTGAAAGCGGGAGCGTAGACGAGCAGTACTTC; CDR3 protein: CAISESGSVDEQYF
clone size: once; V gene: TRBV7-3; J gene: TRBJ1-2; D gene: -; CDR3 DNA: TGTGCCAGCAGCCCTAAGGGGCAGCCTGGAGGGTATGGCTACACCTTC; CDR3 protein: CASSPKGQPGGYGYTF
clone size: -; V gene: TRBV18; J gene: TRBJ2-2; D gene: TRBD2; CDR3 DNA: TGTGCCAGCTCACCCCTAGCGGGAGGAGAGACCGGGGAGCTGTTTTTT; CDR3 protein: CASSPLAGGETGELFF
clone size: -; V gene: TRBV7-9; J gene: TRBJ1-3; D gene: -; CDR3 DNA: TGTGCCAGCAGCTTAGGTACGAGCTCTGGAAACACCATATATTTT; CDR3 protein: CASSLGTSSGNTIYF
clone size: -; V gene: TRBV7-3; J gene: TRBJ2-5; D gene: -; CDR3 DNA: TGTGCCAGCAGCAAGGGACTGCTCGAGACCCAGTACTTC; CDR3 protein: CASSKGLLETQYF